This T cell receptor (beta chain) was retrieved from a study of T-cell reconstitution after alpha-beta-depleted transplantation in children. Unique molecular identifiers were used in preparing the TCRbeta library. One entry per CDR3 protein results from TCRdb running MiXCR on the PCR reads. Of hundreds of thousands of distinct CDR3 sequences listed, 10% to 15% are singletons. This clonotype was recorded many times. This material consisted of PBMCs, taken from the stem cell graft. This clonotype was obtained from a human donor who donated a stem cell graft to a child with Fanconi anemia.

The CDR3 spells CASSCLPKEQYF. DNA for the CDR3: TGTGCCAGCAGTTGCCTCCCAAAGGAGCAGTACTTC. This rearrangement joins TRBV27 to TRBJ2-7; D is uncertain. Per germline, CDR1 MNHEY and CDR2 SMNVEV (reference sequence). The CDR3 consists of 12 residues. Trimming shortened V by 4 bases and J by 7 bases, and 11 bases separated the two germline ends.